These 20 T cell receptor beta chains originate from one sample sequenced in a study of shared clonotypes between healthy human individuals. This table comes from immunoSEQ multiplex PCR, and its TCRdb copy is limited to in-frame clones, with some not included. Of a few million clones in the sample, roughly 92% were seen once. The sequenced sample consisted of naive CD4+ T cells sorted from blood. Subset indicated: CD45RA+ positively selected. The receptors come from a man in his late teens or twenties in good health.

V is TRBV6-5 and J is TRBJ2-3, with D unresolved. Germline values: CDR1 MNHEY, CDR2 SVGAGI. This CDR3 has 14 amino acids. V was clipped by 6 bases and J by 2 bases, with 12 bases between them. Written as DNA, the CDR3 is TGTGCCAGCAGCCCCGGACCCAACACAGATACGCAGTATTTT. This codes for CASSPGPNTDTQYF.

The chain uses TRBV14 and TRBJ2-5; TRBD2 matches at 10 bases. Per germline, CDR1 SGHDN and CDR2 FVKESK. CDR3 length: 18 amino acids. The V and J ends lost 6 bases and 5 bases, in that order; junction bases with no gene match: 18. CDR3 residues: CASSPSALAGVPGETQYF. The CDR3 DNA sequence: TGTGCCAGCAGTCCAAGTGCGCTAGCGGGAGTACCAGGGGAGACCCAGTACTTC.

CDR3 DNA: TGTGCCAGTAGTGCTTCGGGACAGGGTCTTTATACCTACAATGAGCAGTTCTTC. It specifies CASSASGQGLYTYNEQFF. The chain couples TRBV19 to TRBJ2-1; 9 nucleotides match TRBD1. The CDR3 extends over 18 amino acids. CDR1 is LNHDA, CDR2 SQIVND, per germline (reference sequence). The V and J ends lost 5 bases and 2 bases, in that order; junction bases with no gene match: 13.

This clone was counted a single time. The V gene is TRBV19, the J gene TRBJ2-1, with D unclear. CDR1 and CDR2 from the germline V gene are LNHDA and SQIVND (reference sequence). The CDR3 sequence is 17 residues long. V lost 5 bases and J lost 0, with 17 bases in between. This CDR3 is CASSLARGSSSYNEQFF. The CDR3 DNA is TGTGCCAGTAGTCTTGCGAGAGGATCTAGCTCCTACAATGAGCAGTTCTTC.

The rearrangement links TRBV27 to TRBJ1-4; TRBD1 agrees at 8 bases. The CDR3 length is 15 residues. CDR1 is MNHEY, CDR2 SMNVEV, per germline (reference sequence). Unmatched junction bases numbered 6, after V lost 1 base and J lost 8 bases. CDR3 DNA sequence: TGTGCCAGCAGTTTATACGACAGGGGATCAGAAAAACTGTTTTTT. Translated, it gives CASSLYDRGSEKLFF.

This chain connects TRBV27 to TRBJ2-7; possibly TRBD1 for D (6 bases). The CDR3 runs 14 residues. Germline CDR1 MNHEY, CDR2 SMNVEV (reference sequence). Trimming took 6 bases from V and 1 from J, leaving 13 bases between them. The CDR3 DNA reads as TGTGCCAGCAGCTTAGACAGGCAGTCCTACGAGCAGTACTTC. It translates to CASSLDRQSYEQYF.

The chain has TRBV5-8 and TRBJ1-6; weak D call: TRBD1 (5 bases). CDR1 SGHTS and CDR2 YDEGEE come from the germline V gene. The CDR3 has 14 residues. V was trimmed by 1 base and J by 10 bases, leaving 12 bases between them. CDR3 sequence (DNA): TGTGCCAGCAGCTTGAGGCAGGGAAAATCACCCCTCCACTTT. Translated: CASSLRQGKSPLHF.

The chain recombines TRBV6-1 with TRBJ2-7, with D perhaps assigned TRBD1 or TRBD2 (5 bases each). CDR1 is MNHNS and CDR2 is SASEGT in the germline V gene. The CDR3 runs to 14 residues. The germline V and J ends were trimmed by 0 bases and 3 bases, with 9 bases remaining between them. This CDR3 is CASSEARGRYEQYF. The CDR3 DNA reads as TGTGCCAGCAGTGAAGCTAGGGGACGCTACGAGCAGTACTTC.

The rearrangement joins TRBV28 to TRBJ2-7; D is unclear. The germline V gene has CDR1 MDHEN and CDR2 SYDVKM. The CDR3 sequence is 12 residues long. The V end was cut by 7 bases, the J end by 7 bases, with 14 bases between. The CDR3 DNA sequence: TGTGCCAGCACCGCTCTGGGTCTGGAGCAGTACTTC. Protein sequence: CASTALGLEQYF. Using reference TRBV28 and TRBJ2-7 for the parts outside the CDR3, the full variable domain is DVKVTQSSRYLVKRTGEKVFLECVQDMDHENMFWYRQDPGLGLRLIYFSYDVKMKEKGDIPEGYSVSREKKERFSLILESASTNQTSMYLCASTALGLEQYFGPGTRLTVT.

The genes are TRBV28 and TRBJ1-4, with D possibly TRBD1 on 6 matching bases. The CDR3 loop spans 15 amino acids. V was trimmed by 5 bases and J by 2 bases, leaving 12 bases between them. The germline V gene has CDR1 MDHEN and CDR2 SYDVKM. CDR3 bases: TGTGCCAGCAGTCAACAGGGTGCGACTAATGAAAAACTGTTTTTT. It is translated as CASSQQGATNEKLFF.

This clone was found a few times. The chain uses TRBV9 and TRBJ2-7; D gene ambiguous. Germline CDR1 is SGDLS and CDR2 is YYNGEE. This CDR3 spans 15 amino acids. Deletions cut 3 bases from V and 0 bases from J, with 13 bases between. CDR3 amino acids: CASSGPPEYSYEQYF. CDR3 nucleotides: TGTGCCAGCAGCGGCCCTCCGGAATACTCCTACGAGCAGTACTTC.

Comments on this clone: The sample holds other DNA sequences that translate to the same CDR3. The CDR3, as DNA: TGCGCCAGCAGTGAGTCTCGGGGGGGGGCGGAGACCCAGTACTTC. Residues: CASSESRGGAETQYF. The rearrangement links TRBV10-1 to TRBJ2-5; 8 positions agree with TRBD2. The trim removed 0 bases at V and 5 bases at J, leaving 5 bases unmatched. Germline CDR1 reads WNHNN; CDR2 reads SYGVQD (reference sequence). The CDR3 is made up of 15 amino acids.

This clone was observed once. The chain uses TRBV19 and TRBJ2-6; weak D call: TRBD1 (6 bases). The CDR3 length is 17 residues. The V and J ends lost 7 bases and 2 bases respectively, with 18 bases between them. Germline V gives CDR1 LNHDA, CDR2 SQIVND (reference sequence). CDR3 in DNA: TGTGCCAGTAACCAGATCAGGGGAGTTGCTGGGGCCAACGTCCTGACTTTC. It translates to CASNQIRGVAGANVLTF.

This chain's CDR3 is CASTLLTSHIADTQYF. DNA of the CDR3: TGTGCCAGTACCCTTCTAACTAGCCATATCGCAGATACGCAGTATTTT. The V call is TRBV2, the J call TRBJ2-3, with a tentative D call TRBD2 (6 bases). The germline V and J ends were trimmed by 9 bases and 4 bases, with 23 bases remaining between them. The CDR3 covers 16 residues. CDR1 is SNHLY and CDR2 is FYNNEI in the germline V gene.

This clone came up a few times. J is TRBJ1-6 and V is TRBV5-1, with 9 nucleotides matching TRBD1. Germline values: CDR1 SGHRS, CDR2 YFSETQ. The length of the CDR3 is 14 residues. Trimming at V came to 3 bases and at J to 5 bases, leaving 0 bases not matched to a gene. CDR3 sequence: CASSWDRDNSPLHF. CDR3 nucleotides: TGCGCCAGCAGCTGGGACAGGGATAATTCACCCCTCCACTTT.

Comment on this clone: This same CDR3 is encoded by further DNA sequences in the sample. The CDR3, as DNA: TGTGCCAGCAGCCTCGGACTAGCGCGAGATACGCAGTATTTT. Translated: CASSLGLARDTQYF. This chain joins TRBV5-4 and TRBJ2-3; TRBD2 matches 9 bases. Germline V gene lookup returns CDR1 SGHNT and CDR2 YYREEE (reference sequence). V lost 4 bases and J lost 5; bases outside the gene matches: 5. The CDR3 totals 14 residues.

The rearrangement links TRBV7-8 to TRBJ2-3, with 8 bases matching TRBD2. Losses at the gene ends were 0 bases for V and 2 bases for J; bases not matched to a gene: 4. CDR1 and CDR2 from the germline V gene are SGHVS and FQNEAQ. The CDR3 runs 16 residues. DNA of the CDR3: TGTGCCAGCAGCTTAGCGAGCGGGGGATTCACAGATACGCAGTATTTT. The encoded protein is CASSLASGGFTDTQYF.

The sample holds one count of this clone. The V gene is TRBV5-8, the J gene TRBJ1-2; tentatively, D is TRBD1 (5 bases). Trimming cost V 5 bases and J 4 bases, with 9 bases left between them. Germline CDR1 reads SGHTS; CDR2 reads YDEGEE. This CDR3 is 12 amino acids long. The CDR3 nucleotides read TGTGCCAGCAGTAAAGACAGCTATGGCTACACCTTC. Encoded protein: CASSKDSYGYTF. Full variable domain (rest looked up from reference TRBV5-8 and TRBJ1-2): EAGVTQSPTHLIKTRGQQATLRCSPISGHTSVYWYQQALGLGLQFLLWYDEGEERNRGNFPPRFSGRQFPNYSSELNVNALELEDSALYLCASSKDSYGYTFGSGTRLTVV.

The CDR3 loop reads CASSSRGGVFDEQYF. The CDR3 nucleotides are TGTGCCAGCAGCAGTCGAGGGGGAGTCTTCGACGAGCAGTACTTC. The rearrangement links TRBV7-9 to TRBJ2-7; D may be TRBD1 (6 bases). The CDR3 covers 15 residues. Germline V gives CDR1 SEHNR, CDR2 FQNEAQ (reference sequence). Trimming removed 5 bases from V and 5 bases from J, with 19 bases in between.

The J gene is TRBJ2-7, the V gene TRBV5-1, with D unresolved. The CDR3 totals 14 residues. The V gene's germline CDR1 is SGHRS and CDR2 YFSETQ. V was pared by 0 bases and J by 2 bases, with 9 bases between. The CDR3 loop reads CASSLALGPYEQYF. CDR3 bases: TGCGCCAGCAGCTTGGCCCTTGGACCCTACGAGCAGTACTTC.